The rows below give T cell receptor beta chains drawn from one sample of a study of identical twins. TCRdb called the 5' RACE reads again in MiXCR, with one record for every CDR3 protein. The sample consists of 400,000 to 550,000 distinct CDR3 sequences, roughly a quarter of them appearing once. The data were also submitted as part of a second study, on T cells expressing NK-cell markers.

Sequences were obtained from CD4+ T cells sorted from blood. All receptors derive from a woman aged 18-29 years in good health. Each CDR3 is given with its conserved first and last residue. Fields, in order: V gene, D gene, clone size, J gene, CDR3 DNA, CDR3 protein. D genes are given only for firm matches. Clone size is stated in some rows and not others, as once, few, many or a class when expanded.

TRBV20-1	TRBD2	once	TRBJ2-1	TGCAGTGCTTCCTCCCACCTAGCGGGAGCGTACAATGAGCAGTTCTTC	CSASSHLAGAYNEQFF
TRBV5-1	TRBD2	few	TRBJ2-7	TGCGCCAGCAGCTTGGGGACTAGGGACGGCGAGCAGTACTTC	CASSLGTRDGEQYF
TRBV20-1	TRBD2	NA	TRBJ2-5	TGCAGTGCTTTTGGGTCTTTCGCGGGGGGGGCTTTAGAGACCCAGTACTTC	CSAFGSFAGGALETQYF
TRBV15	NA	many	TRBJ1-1	TGTGCCACCAGCAGAGATGGGTGGAACACTGAAGCTTTCTTT	CATSRDGWNTEAFF
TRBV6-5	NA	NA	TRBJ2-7	TGTGCCAGCAGTTACTTTCACGAGCAGTACTTC	CASSYFHEQYF
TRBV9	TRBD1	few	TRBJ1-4	TGTGCCAGCAGCGTAGCCAGGGGGAAGGGCGAACTGTTTTTT	CASSVARGKGELFF
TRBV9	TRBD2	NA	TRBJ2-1	TGTGCCAGCAGCGTACGACTAGCGGACGCTGAGCAGTTCTTC	CASSVRLADAEQFF
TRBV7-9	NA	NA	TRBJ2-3	TGTGCCAGCAGCTTTACAGGGTTTAGCACAGATACGCAGTATTTT	CASSFTGFSTDTQYF
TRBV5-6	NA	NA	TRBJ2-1	TGTGCCAGCAGACGAAGGGTTAACAATGAGCAGTTCTTC	CASRRRVNNEQFF
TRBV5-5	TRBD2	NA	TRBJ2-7	TGTGCCAGCACCACTGGACTAGCGGGGATCGAGCAGTACTTC	CASTTGLAGIEQYF
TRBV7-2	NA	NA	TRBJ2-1	TGTGCCAGCAGCTTGGGGTCTTTTGGGCAAAAGCAGTTCTTC	CASSLGSFGQKQFF
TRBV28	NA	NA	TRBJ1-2	TGTGCCAGCAGTTTCTCCGGGAGCCTTAACTATGGCTACACCTTC	CASSFSGSLNYGYTF
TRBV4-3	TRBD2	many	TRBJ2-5	TGCGCCAGCAGCCAAGATATCAGCGGGAGAGGCCAGTACTTC	CASSQDISGRGQYF
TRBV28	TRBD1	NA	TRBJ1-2	TGTGCCAGCAGTGGAGGGACAGCTAACTATGGCTACACCTTC	CASSGGTANYGYTF
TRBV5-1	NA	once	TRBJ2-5	TGCGCCAGCAGCACTCCACTAGCTGGGGTCCAAGAGACCCAGTACTTC	CASSTPLAGVQETQYF
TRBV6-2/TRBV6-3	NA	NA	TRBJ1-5	TGTGCCAGCAGCAACAGGGTTCCCAATCAGCCCCAGCATTTT	CASSNRVPNQPQHF